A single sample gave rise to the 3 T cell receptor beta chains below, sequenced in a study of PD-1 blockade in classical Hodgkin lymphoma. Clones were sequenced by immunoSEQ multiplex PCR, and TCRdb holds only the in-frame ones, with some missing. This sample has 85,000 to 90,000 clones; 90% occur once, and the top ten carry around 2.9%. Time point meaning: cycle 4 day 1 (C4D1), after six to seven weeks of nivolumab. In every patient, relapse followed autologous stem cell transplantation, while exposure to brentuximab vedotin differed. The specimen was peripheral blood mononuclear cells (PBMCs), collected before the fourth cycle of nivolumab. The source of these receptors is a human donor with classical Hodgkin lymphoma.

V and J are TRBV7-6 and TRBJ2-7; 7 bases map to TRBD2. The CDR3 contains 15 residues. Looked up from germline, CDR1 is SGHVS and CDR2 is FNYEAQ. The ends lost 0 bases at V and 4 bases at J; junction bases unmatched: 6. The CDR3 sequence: CASSLAPGGTYEQYF. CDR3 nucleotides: TGTGCCAGCAGCTTAGCTCCGGGGGGAACTTACGAGCAGTACTTC.

CDR3 in amino acids: CASSQEGDPWEQYF. In DNA, the CDR3 is TGTGCCAGCAGCCAAGAGGGGGACCCATGGGAGCAGTACTTC. This rearrangement joins TRBV4-2 to TRBJ2-7; the D call may be TRBD1 or TRBD2 (5 bases each). This CDR3 is 14 amino acids long. Trimming shortened V by 0 bases and J by 7 bases, and 13 bases separated the two germline ends. In germline, CDR1 is LGHNA, CDR2 YNFKEQ.

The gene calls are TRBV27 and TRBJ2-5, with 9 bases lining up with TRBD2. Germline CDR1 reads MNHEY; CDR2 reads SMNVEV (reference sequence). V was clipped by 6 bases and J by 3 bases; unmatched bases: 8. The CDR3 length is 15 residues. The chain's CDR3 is CASRGWASGEETQYF. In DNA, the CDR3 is TGTGCCAGCAGGGGGTGGGCTAGCGGGGAAGAGACCCAGTACTTC.